The 27 T cell receptor beta chains below all came from one sample that was sequenced in a study of shared clonotypes between healthy human individuals. Positively selected for CCR7, the CD45RO-negative cells used as naive CD8 cells excluded terminally differentiated effector memory CD45RA+ cells. The protocol was immunoSEQ multiplex PCR, while the TCRdb copy is restricted to in-frame clones and leaves out a portion. This sample yields under 2,000,000 clones, of which about 95% are seen a single time; 1.2% belongs to the top ten. The source material was naive CD8+ T cells sorted from blood. The source of these receptors is a man aged 18 to 30 in good health.

The chain couples TRBV4-1 to TRBJ1-5, with D possibly matching TRBD1 (5 bases). The CDR3 loop spans 17 amino acids. The V gene's germline CDR1 is MGHRA and CDR2 YSYEKL. The ends were cut back, 0 bases at V and 3 bases at J, with 15 bases in the middle. CDR3 in DNA: TGCGCCAGCAGCCAAGAGGGTGTAAGGGGAATCAATCAGCCCCAGCATTTT. This sequence encodes CASSQEGVRGINQPQHF.

The rearrangement links TRBV11-2 to TRBJ2-3; the match to TRBD2 covers 10 bases. The CDR3 consists of 18 residues. CDR1 is SGHAT and CDR2 is FQNNGV in the germline V gene. J lost 4 bases, V lost 9 bases, and 19 bases had no gene match. CDR3 sequence reads: CASWQGAKAGGPSDTQYF. The CDR3 DNA sequence: TGTGCCAGTTGGCAGGGGGCTAAAGCGGGAGGGCCATCAGATACGCAGTATTTT.

The chain carries TRBV19 and TRBJ2-5; D perhaps matches TRBD2 (6 bases). Trimming left V 6 bases short and J 4 bases short, with 12 bases between. Germline CDR1 is LNHDA and CDR2 is SQIVND (reference sequence). This CDR3 has 13 residues. In DNA form, the CDR3 reads TGTGCCAGTAGCGGAGGAGGGAGAGAGACCCAGTACTTC. It encodes CASSGGGRETQYF.

As for this clone: Other DNA variants within this sample encode the same CDR3. This chain joins TRBV10-3 and TRBJ2-3; 7 bases agree with TRBD2. Germline V gene data show CDR1 as ENHRY and CDR2 as SYGVKD. CDR3 length equals 15 residues. V was clipped by 2 bases and J by 0 bases; unmatched bases: 2. The CDR3 DNA reads as TGTGCCATCAGTGAGAGCGGGGCTAGCACAGATACGCAGTATTTT. Translated: CAISESGASTDTQYF.

The chain links TRBV2 to TRBJ2-5; no clear D gene. The CDR3 extends over 10 amino acids. CDR1 SNHLY and CDR2 FYNNEI come from the germline V gene. The V end was cut by 11 bases, the J end by 5 bases, with 9 bases between. DNA of the CDR3: TGTGCCGCCGGTTATGAGACCCAGTACTTC. Translating gives CAAGYETQYF.

This clone was counted once. Other DNA sequences in this specimen translate into the identical CDR3. The gene calls are TRBV9 and TRBJ2-3; D is possibly TRBD2 (6 bases). The CDR3 extends over 14 amino acids. V gave up 4 bases and J gave up 0 bases, with 9 bases separating them. CDR1 and CDR2 (germline): SGDLS, YYNGEE. CDR3 sequence reads: CASSPGGSTDTQYF. In DNA, the CDR3 is TGTGCCAGCAGCCCCGGGGGTAGCACAGATACGCAGTATTTT.

The chain links TRBV20-1 to TRBJ2-1; TRBD1 aligns across 11 bases. Germline assignment: CDR1 DFQATT and CDR2 SNEGSKA (reference sequence). The CDR3 runs 11 residues. The CDR3 loop reads CSGTGGNEQFF. The CDR3 DNA follows: TGCAGCGGGACAGGGGGTAATGAGCAGTTCTTC.

The V and J genes are TRBV28 and TRBJ1-5; D is unclear. CDR3 length: 14 amino acids. With 6 bases removed from V and 0 bases from J, the gap between germline ends came to 9 bases. The germline V gene has CDR1 MDHEN and CDR2 SYDVKM. The CDR3 reads CASSEEGSNQPQHF. DNA for the CDR3: TGTGCCAGCAGCGAAGAGGGTAGCAATCAGCCCCAGCATTTT.

The chain employs TRBV6-5 and TRBJ2-3; tentative D call: TRBD2 (6 bases). V was clipped by 0 bases and J by 2 bases, with 12 bases between them. The CDR3 consists of 16 residues. Per germline, CDR1 MNHEY and CDR2 SVGAGI. Here the CDR3 DNA reads TGTGCCAGCAGTTACTCGGATCGGGAGCCCACAGATACGCAGTATTTT. This codes for CASSYSDREPTDTQYF.

This chain links TRBV5-4 with TRBJ2-7; perhaps D is TRBD1 or TRBD2 (6 bases each). The V end lost 4 bases, the J end lost 2 bases, and 16 bases lay between the germline ends. CDR3 length: 15 residues. Germline CDR1 and CDR2: SGHNT and YYREEE (reference sequence). DNA for the CDR3: TGTGCCAGCAGCGGCGGAGGGGGGCCTGCCTACGAGCAGTACTTC. Its protein product is CASSGGGGPAYEQYF.

The sample holds one count of this clone. V gene TRBV7-9 combines with J gene TRBJ2-5, with a tentative D call TRBD1 (6 bases). The germline V gene has CDR1 SEHNR and CDR2 FQNEAQ (reference sequence). Trimming took 10 bases from V and 2 from J, leaving 14 bases between them. The CDR3 has 13 amino acids. The CDR3 reads CATTGPSQETQYF. CDR3 DNA sequence: TGTGCCACTACAGGGCCGTCTCAAGAGACCCAGTACTTC.

The table lists this clone with a count of one. The chain is built from TRBV7-2 and TRBJ1-1, with unresolved D. The CDR3 length is 14 residues. Germline assignment: CDR1 SGHTA and CDR2 FQGNSA. V was pared by 1 base and J by 3 bases, with 9 bases between. The CDR3 coding sequence is TGTGCCAGCAGCTTAGAGGTCGGCCACACTGAAGCTTTCTTT. This sequence encodes CASSLEVGHTEAFF.

The chain recombines TRBV30 with TRBJ2-7, with 7 bases identical to TRBD2. This CDR3 comprises 14 residues. The V gene end was trimmed by 1 base and the J gene end by 5 bases; junction bases not matched to a gene: 8. Germline V lookup: CDR1 GTSNPN, CDR2 SVGIG (reference sequence). The CDR3 DNA reads TGTGCCTGGAGTGAGGGCGCGGGAGACCACGAGCAGTACTTC. Amino acids: CAWSEGAGDHEQYF.

The chain couples TRBV4-1 to TRBJ1-2; no firm D call. This CDR3 comprises 14 residues. CDR1 and CDR2 from the germline V gene are MGHRA and YSYEKL. V lost 8 bases and J 0 bases, leaving 13 bases between the germline ends. The CDR3 nucleotides are TGCGCCAGCGCACCTACAGAGTCTAACTATGGCTACACCTTC. Protein sequence: CASAPTESNYGYTF.

The V call is TRBV7-6, the J call TRBJ2-7; D is possibly TRBD2 (5 bases). Germline assignment: CDR1 SGHVS and CDR2 FNYEAQ. The V gene lost 1 base and the J gene lost 3 bases, with 10 bases spanning the gap. CDR3 length equals 14 residues. The CDR3 spells CASSLERTDYEQYF. DNA of the CDR3: TGTGCCAGCAGCTTAGAACGGACTGACTACGAGCAGTACTTC.

The chain combines TRBV7-2 with TRBJ2-5; 10 nucleotides match TRBD2. Looked up from germline, CDR1 is SGHTA and CDR2 is FQGNSA. This CDR3 contains 19 residues. Trimming took 2 bases from V and 2 from J; bases not matched to a gene: 14. CDR3 in amino acids: CASSLKGLAGAYGQETQYF. The DNA for the CDR3 is TGTGCCAGCAGCTTAAAAGGGCTAGCGGGAGCCTACGGACAAGAGACCCAGTACTTC.

The chain combines TRBV2 with TRBJ2-3; 10 bases map to TRBD1. J was trimmed by 6 bases and V by 5 bases; bases with no gene match: 11. Germline V lookup: CDR1 SNHLY, CDR2 FYNNEI. The CDR3 sequence is 16 residues long. The CDR3 is CASSQDRGVNTDTQYF. CDR3 sequence (DNA): TGTGCCAGCAGTCAGGACAGGGGGGTCAATACCGATACGCAGTATTTT.

The CDR3 DNA is TGTGCCAGCAGTGCACTGAGCTCCTACGAGCAGTACTTC. Its protein is CASSALSSYEQYF. This rearrangement joins TRBV11-1 to TRBJ2-7; D is uncertain. Germline values: CDR1 SGHAT, CDR2 FQDESV (reference sequence). Trimming removed 6 bases from V and 0 bases from J, with 9 bases in between. The CDR3 runs 13 residues.

This clone came up a few times. Other DNA sequences in the sample encode the same CDR3. The chain employs TRBV14 and TRBJ1-1; 10 nucleotides line up with TRBD1. Germline CDR1 and CDR2: SGHDN and FVKESK. The CDR3 has 13 amino acids. Trimming took 3 bases from V and 5 from J; bases not matched to a gene: 0. CDR3 loop: CASSQGQGTEAFF. Written as DNA, the CDR3 is TGTGCCAGCAGCCAGGGACAGGGGACTGAAGCTTTCTTT. Full variable domain (outside the CDR3, taken from reference TRBV14 and TRBJ1-1): EAGVTQFPSHSVIEKGQTVTLRCDPISGHDNLYWYRRVMGKEIKFLLHFVKESKQDESGMPNNRFLAERTGGTYSTLKVQPAELEDSGVYFCASSQGQGTEAFFGQGTRLTVV.

This clone has a handful of counts. The sample holds other DNA sequences that translate to the same CDR3. The V and J genes are TRBV9 and TRBJ2-3, with no clear D. V dropped 0 bases and J dropped 0 bases, with 8 bases sitting between them. CDR3 length: 15 residues. CDR1 and CDR2 from the germline V gene are SGDLS and YYNGEE. Here the CDR3 reads CASSVGVDSTDTQYF. DNA of the CDR3: TGTGCCAGCAGCGTAGGTGTCGATAGCACAGATACGCAGTATTTT.

The chain carries TRBV4-1 and TRBJ2-3; D is unclear. The V gene lost 2 bases and the J gene lost 3 bases, with 6 bases spanning the gap. CDR3 length equals 13 residues. Germline V lookup: CDR1 MGHRA, CDR2 YSYEKL. CDR3 coding DNA: TGCGCCAGCAGCCAACTCAATACAGATACGCAGTATTTT. It codes for CASSQLNTDTQYF.

The chain uses TRBV9 and TRBJ2-1, with TRBD2 matching 8 bases. Germline lookup yields CDR1 SGDLS and CDR2 YYNGEE. The CDR3 length is 16 residues. V lost 1 base, J lost 4 bases, and 7 bases stayed unmatched. The CDR3 nucleotides read TGTGCCAGCAGCGTAACAGCGGGGGATCTATACAATGAGCAGTTCTTC. As protein: CASSVTAGDLYNEQFF.

This clone was counted once. J is TRBJ1-5 and V is TRBV4-1; D is perhaps TRBD1 (5 bases). This CDR3 is 15 amino acids long. With 1 base removed from V and 7 bases from J, the gap between germline ends came to 14 bases. Germline CDR1 reads MGHRA; CDR2 reads YSYEKL. The CDR3 loop is CASSQVGDPKQPQHF. The DNA of the CDR3 is TGCGCCAGCAGCCAAGTAGGGGATCCAAAGCAGCCCCAGCATTTT.

The chain joins TRBV5-1 to TRBJ1-3; a possible D gene is TRBD1 (5 bases). Germline CDR1 is SGHRS and CDR2 is YFSETQ. The V gene lost 0 bases and the J gene lost 3 bases, with 10 bases spanning the gap. CDR3 size: 15 residues. The CDR3 DNA reads as TGCGCCAGCAGCTTGGAGGGGACTTATGGAAACACCATATATTTT. Translation: CASSLEGTYGNTIYF.

This sequence joins TRBV4-1 and TRBJ2-3; 11 bases match TRBD2. Germline lookup yields CDR1 MGHRA and CDR2 YSYEKL. The CDR3 is 17 residues long. J gave up 5 bases and V 0 bases, and 7 bases lay outside the gene matches. CDR3 loop: CASSQDGSGRAGDTQYF. The CDR3 region has the DNA TGCGCCAGCAGCCAAGATGGTAGCGGGAGGGCAGGAGATACGCAGTATTTT.

This chain links TRBV4-3 with TRBJ2-2; D is uncertain. Germline lookup yields CDR1 LGHNA and CDR2 YSLEER. The CDR3 runs 17 residues. The V end lost 0 bases, the J end lost 2 bases, and 13 bases lay between the germline ends. The CDR3 reads CASSQEGPLPNTGELFF. DNA for the CDR3: TGCGCCAGCAGCCAAGAAGGACCGCTGCCTAACACCGGGGAGCTGTTTTTT.

The rearrangement joins TRBV13 to TRBJ1-2; 8 positions agree with TRBD1. Trimming cost V 4 bases and J 8 bases; bases outside gene matches: 6. Germline V CDR1 and CDR2: PRHDT, FYEKMQ (reference sequence). The CDR3 loop spans 13 amino acids. The CDR3 region is CASSSTGGGGYTF. The CDR3 region has the DNA TGTGCCAGCAGCTCCACAGGGGGTGGAGGCTACACCTTC.